What follows describes a single T cell receptor beta chain. The antigen is undetermined. One end of the junction fails to match germline, which may point to a read error. The protocol was immunoSEQ multiplex PCR, while the TCRdb copy is restricted to in-frame clones and leaves out a portion. This table has around 150,000 clones, 85% to 90% appearing once. The data belong to a study of cytomegalovirus exposure and HLA in healthy donors. On the study more broadly: The platform used for the roughly 130 validation repertoires matched that of the approximately 670 first-cohort repertoires, a later analysis reported.

The V gene's germline CDR1 is SNHLY and CDR2 FYNNEI. CDR3 size: 12 residues. Notes on the study in general: In vitro experiments confirmed that three CMV-associated chains were specific for CMV antigens.

V is TRBV2 and J is TRBJ1-1; no definite D call. The TCR comes from a woman aged 30 to 39 in good health and CMV-seronegative. Material for sequencing was PBMCs. In nucleotides, the CDR3 is TGTGCCAGCAGTCAAGCCACATCGGGAGCTTTCTTT. Amino acid sequence: CASSQATSGAFF.